This T cell receptor (beta chain) was found in a study of blood T cell repertoires in COVID-19. Assay: immunoSEQ multiplex PCR; the TCRdb copy retains only in-frame clones and omits some. The top ten clones hold approximately 1.5% of a sample with over 100,000 clones, approximately 84% of them seen once. The germline CDR1 and CDR2 sequences are SGHRS and YFSETQ. This CDR3 has 16 amino acids. J was trimmed by 2 bases and V by 4 bases; bases with no gene match: 10. The origin of this receptor is a man between 35 and 55 years old with acute or convalescent COVID-19. The chain is built from TRBV5-1 and TRBJ1-2, with 8 bases lining up with TRBD1. The sequenced sample consisted of peripheral blood. CDR3 bases: TGCGCCAGCAGCCCCCGACAGGGGCCGCGAAACTATGGCTACACCTTC. Its protein is CASSPRQGPRNYGYTF.